Listed below are T cell receptor beta chains from one sample, sequenced in a study of OX40 agonist ivuxolimab in advanced cancers. Sequencing used immunoSEQ multiplex PCR; TCRdb keeps in-frame clones, though not all of them. The sample includes some 70,000 clones, 75% to 85% of them seen just once. This specimen was CD4+ or CD8+ T cells sorted from blood, taken in a trial of the OX40 agonist ivuxolimab. These TCRs come from an adult with an advanced solid tumor such as melanoma, head and neck, liver or kidney cancer. The conserved cysteine and the conserved F or W are not part of the CDR3 here. Each record gives: J gene, V gene, CDR3 protein.

J: TRBJ2-5
V: TRBV5-6
CDR3: ASSMPGQGIQETQY

J: TRBJ1-6
V: TRBV9
CDR3: ASSGRQGNSPLH

J: TRBJ1-2
V: TRBV25-1
CDR3: ASSSIDWGDYGYT

J: TRBJ1-4
V: TRBV5-6
CDR3: ASRYRGESEKLF

J: TRBJ2-5
V: TRBV2
CDR3: ASSEQGQETQY

J: TRBJ2-5
V: TRBV7-6
CDR3: ASSSAAGPGETQY

J: TRBJ1-2
V: TRBV4-1
CDR3: ASSQDRGVGYT

J: TRBJ1-5
V: TRBV27
CDR3: ASSLTPSGNQPQH

J: TRBJ1-1
V: TRBV5-4
CDR3: ASGREDTEAF

J: TRBJ1-2
V: TRBV21-1
CDR3: ASSICAGFNYGYT

J: TRBJ1-1
V: TRBV5-1
CDR3: ASEGDNRDAF

J: -
V: TRBV5-4
CDR3: ASSLDVASYEQY

J: TRBJ1-2
V: TRBV9
CDR3: ASSVASTGQLGGYT

J: TRBJ1-3
V: TRBV6-6
CDR3: AIWTSPSGNTIY

J: TRBJ2-7
V: TRBV18
CDR3: ASSQKRSGAYEQY

J: TRBJ1-5
V: TRBV6-1
CDR3: ASRSGGLGNQPQH

J: TRBJ1-4
V: TRBV15
CDR3: ATSRFSGQTNEKLF

J: TRBJ1-5
V: TRBV6-1
CDR3: ASSVTGQAQPQH

J: TRBJ2-5
V: TRBV6-6
CDR3: ASSYDVFGSQETQY

J: TRBJ2-5
V: TRBV18
CDR3: ASSSGQGQETQY

J: TRBJ2-7
V: TRBV2
CDR3: ASSATGASSYEQY

J: TRBJ1-2
V: TRBV19
CDR3: ASSRVRTAYGYT

J: TRBJ1-4
V: TRBV6-5
CDR3: ASSYEKDWPF

J: TRBJ2-7
V: TRBV5-1
CDR3: ASSLDGQIYEQY

J: TRBJ2-7
V: TRBV6-1
CDR3: ASILLAGGSYEQY

J: TRBJ2-3
V: TRBV6-1
CDR3: ASRVMRETDTQY

J: TRBJ1-5
V: TRBV6-1
CDR3: ASSEALLQPQH

J: -
V: TRBV28
CDR3: ASSFRIVAGGPGYEQY

J: TRBJ1-5
V: TRBV7-9
CDR3: ASSLGQGHQPQH

J: TRBJ1-1
V: TRBV5-4
CDR3: ASSGGTGGLNTEAF

J: TRBJ1-5
V: TRBV5-1
CDR3: ASSPDLGGNQPQH

J: TRBJ2-7
V: TRBV27
CDR3: ASSSPTGADEQY

J: TRBJ1-4
V: TRBV5-4
CDR3: ASSPGGRTGNEKLF

J: TRBJ2-1
V: TRBV7-9
CDR3: ASSLVLGTSYNEQF

J: TRBJ2-7
V: TRBV5-4
CDR3: ATRDPTIRSYEQY

J: TRBJ1-1
V: TRBV7-2
CDR3: ASSQRAGHTEAF

J: TRBJ2-2
V: TRBV5-1
CDR3: ASSTRQGAGELF

J: TRBJ1-2
V: TRBV4-1
CDR3: ASSQAGGRAGYGYT

J: TRBJ2-3
V: TRBV10-3
CDR3: AIERGGGAPDTQY

J: TRBJ2-3
V: TRBV7-9
CDR3: ASNHKGPGPLEY

J: TRBJ1-5
V: TRBV7-2
CDR3: ASSLVSGLGQPQH

J: TRBJ2-1
V: TRBV2
CDR3: ASEASGNEQF